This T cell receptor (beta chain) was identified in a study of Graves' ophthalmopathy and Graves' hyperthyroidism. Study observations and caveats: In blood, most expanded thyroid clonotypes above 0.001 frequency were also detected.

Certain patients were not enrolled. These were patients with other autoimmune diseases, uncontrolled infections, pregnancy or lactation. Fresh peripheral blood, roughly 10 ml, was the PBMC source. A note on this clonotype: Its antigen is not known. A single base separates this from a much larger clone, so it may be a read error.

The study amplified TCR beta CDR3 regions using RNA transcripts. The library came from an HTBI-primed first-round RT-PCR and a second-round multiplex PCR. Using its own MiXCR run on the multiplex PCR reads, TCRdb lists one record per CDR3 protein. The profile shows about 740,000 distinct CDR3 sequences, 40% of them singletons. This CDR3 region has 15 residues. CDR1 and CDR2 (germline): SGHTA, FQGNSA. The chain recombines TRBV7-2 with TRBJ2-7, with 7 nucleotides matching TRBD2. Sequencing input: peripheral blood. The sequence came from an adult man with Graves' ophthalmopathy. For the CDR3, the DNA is TGTGCCAGCAGCCCGCAGGGAGGGAGGGACTACGCGCAGTACTTC. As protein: CASSPQGGRDYAQYF.